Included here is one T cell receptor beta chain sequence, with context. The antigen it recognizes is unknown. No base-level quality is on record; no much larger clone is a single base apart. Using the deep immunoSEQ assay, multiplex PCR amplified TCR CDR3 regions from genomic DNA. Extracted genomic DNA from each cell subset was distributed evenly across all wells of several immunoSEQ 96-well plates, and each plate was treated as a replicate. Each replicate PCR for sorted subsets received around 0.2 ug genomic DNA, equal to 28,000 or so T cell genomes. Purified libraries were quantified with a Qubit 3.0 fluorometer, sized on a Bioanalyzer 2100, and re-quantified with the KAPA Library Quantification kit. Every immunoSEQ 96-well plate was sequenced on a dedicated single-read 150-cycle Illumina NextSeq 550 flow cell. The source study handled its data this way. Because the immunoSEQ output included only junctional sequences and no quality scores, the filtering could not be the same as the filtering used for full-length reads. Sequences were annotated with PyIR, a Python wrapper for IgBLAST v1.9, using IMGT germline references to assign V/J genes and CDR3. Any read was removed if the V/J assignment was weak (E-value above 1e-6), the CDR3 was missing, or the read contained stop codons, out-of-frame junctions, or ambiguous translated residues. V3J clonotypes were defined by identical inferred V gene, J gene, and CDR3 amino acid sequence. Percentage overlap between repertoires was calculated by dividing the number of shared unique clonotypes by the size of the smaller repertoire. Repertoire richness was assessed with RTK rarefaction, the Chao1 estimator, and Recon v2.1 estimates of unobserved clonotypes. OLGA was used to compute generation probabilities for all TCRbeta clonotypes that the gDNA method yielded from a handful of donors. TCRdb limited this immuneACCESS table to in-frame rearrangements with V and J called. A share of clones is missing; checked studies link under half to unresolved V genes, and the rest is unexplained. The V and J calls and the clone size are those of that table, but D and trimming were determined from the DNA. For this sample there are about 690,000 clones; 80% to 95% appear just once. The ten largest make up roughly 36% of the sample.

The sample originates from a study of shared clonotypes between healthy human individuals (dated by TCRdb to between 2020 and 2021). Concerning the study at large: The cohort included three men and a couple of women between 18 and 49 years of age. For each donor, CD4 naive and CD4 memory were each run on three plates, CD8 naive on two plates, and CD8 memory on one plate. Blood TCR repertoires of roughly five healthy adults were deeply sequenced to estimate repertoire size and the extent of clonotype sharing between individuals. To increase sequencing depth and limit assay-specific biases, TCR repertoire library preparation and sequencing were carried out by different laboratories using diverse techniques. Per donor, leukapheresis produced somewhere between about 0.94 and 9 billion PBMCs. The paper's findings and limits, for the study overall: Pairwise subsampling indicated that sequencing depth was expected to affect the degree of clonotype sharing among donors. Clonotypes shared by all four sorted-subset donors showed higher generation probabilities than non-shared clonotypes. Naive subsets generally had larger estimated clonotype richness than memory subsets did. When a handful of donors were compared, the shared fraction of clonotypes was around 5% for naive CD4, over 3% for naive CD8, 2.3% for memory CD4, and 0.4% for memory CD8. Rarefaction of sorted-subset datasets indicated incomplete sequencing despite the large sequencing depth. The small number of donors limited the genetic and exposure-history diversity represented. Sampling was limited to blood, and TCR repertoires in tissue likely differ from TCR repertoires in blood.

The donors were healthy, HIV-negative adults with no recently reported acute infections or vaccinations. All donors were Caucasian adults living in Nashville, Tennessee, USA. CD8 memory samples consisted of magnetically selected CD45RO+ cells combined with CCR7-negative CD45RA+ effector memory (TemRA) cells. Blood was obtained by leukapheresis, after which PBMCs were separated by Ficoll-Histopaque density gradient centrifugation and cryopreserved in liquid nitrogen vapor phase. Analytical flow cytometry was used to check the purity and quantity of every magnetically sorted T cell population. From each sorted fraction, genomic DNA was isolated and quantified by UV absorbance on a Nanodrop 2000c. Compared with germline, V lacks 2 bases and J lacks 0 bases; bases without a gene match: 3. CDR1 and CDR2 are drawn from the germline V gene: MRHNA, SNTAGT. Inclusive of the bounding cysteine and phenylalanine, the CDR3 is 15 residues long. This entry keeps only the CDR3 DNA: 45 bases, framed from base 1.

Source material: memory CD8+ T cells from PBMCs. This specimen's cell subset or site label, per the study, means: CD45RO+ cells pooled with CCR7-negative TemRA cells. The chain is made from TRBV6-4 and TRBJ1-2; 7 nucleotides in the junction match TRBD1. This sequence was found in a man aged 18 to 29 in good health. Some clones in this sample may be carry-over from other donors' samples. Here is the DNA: TGTGCCAGCAGTGACCGGACAGGTTCTAACTATGGCTACACCTTC. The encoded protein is CASSDRTGSNYGYTF.